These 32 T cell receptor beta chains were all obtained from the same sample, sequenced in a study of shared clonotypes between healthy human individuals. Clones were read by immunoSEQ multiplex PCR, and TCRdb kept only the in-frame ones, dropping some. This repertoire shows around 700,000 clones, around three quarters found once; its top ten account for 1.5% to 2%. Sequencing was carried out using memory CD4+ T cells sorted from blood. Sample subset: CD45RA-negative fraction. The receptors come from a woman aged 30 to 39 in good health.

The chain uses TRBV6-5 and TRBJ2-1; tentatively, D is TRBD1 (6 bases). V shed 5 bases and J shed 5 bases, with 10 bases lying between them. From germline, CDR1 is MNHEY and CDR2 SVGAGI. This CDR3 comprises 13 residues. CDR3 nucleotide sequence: TGTGCCAGCAGTACCGGGACACACAATGAGCAGTTCTTC. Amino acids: CASSTGTHNEQFF.

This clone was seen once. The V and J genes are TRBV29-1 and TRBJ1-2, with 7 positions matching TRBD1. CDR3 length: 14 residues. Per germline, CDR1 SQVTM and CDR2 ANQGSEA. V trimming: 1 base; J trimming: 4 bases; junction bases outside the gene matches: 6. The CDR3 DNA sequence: TGCAGCGTTGAAGGTTACGGACAGGTCTATGGCTACACCTTC. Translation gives CSVEGYGQVYGYTF.

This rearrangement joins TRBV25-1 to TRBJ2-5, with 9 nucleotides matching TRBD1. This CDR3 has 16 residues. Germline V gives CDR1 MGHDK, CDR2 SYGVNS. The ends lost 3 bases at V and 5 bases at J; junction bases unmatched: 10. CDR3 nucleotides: TGTGCCAGCAGTGATATCGGGACAGGGAGCGGGGAGACCCAGTACTTC. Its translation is CASSDIGTGSGETQYF.

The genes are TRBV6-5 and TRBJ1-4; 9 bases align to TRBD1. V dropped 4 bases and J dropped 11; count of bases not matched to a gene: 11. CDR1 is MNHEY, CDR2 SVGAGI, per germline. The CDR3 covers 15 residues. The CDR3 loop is CASSSPRDREWKLFF. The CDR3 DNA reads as TGTGCCAGCAGTTCCCCCCGGGACAGGGAGTGGAAACTGTTTTTT.

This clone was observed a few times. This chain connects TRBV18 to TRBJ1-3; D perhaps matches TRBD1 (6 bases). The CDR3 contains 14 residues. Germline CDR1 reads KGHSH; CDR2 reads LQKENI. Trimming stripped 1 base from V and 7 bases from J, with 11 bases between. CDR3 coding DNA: TGTGCCAGCTCACCACAGGCAGGGGCGAACACCATATATTTT. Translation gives CASSPQAGANTIYF.

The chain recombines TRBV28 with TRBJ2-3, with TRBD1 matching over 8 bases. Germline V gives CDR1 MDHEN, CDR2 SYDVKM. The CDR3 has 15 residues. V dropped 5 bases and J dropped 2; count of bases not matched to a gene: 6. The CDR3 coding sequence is TGTGCCAGCAGTATGGGACAGGCGATCACAGATACGCAGTATTTT. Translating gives CASSMGQAITDTQYF. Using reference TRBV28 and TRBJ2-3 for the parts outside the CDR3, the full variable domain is DVKVTQSSRYLVKRTGEKVFLECVQDMDHENMFWYRQDPGLGLRLIYFSYDVKMKEKGDIPEGYSVSREKKERFSLILESASTNQTSMYLCASSMGQAITDTQYFGPGTRLTVL.

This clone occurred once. CDR3 in amino acids: CSARTSGEQYF. CDR3 DNA: TGCAGTGCCAGGACATCAGGGGAGCAGTACTTC. This rearrangement joins TRBV20-1 to TRBJ2-5, with D maybe TRBD1 (6 bases). V lost 6 bases and J 11 bases, leaving 16 bases between the germline ends. CDR1 is DFQATT, CDR2 SNEGSKA, per germline (reference sequence). The CDR3 runs to 11 residues.

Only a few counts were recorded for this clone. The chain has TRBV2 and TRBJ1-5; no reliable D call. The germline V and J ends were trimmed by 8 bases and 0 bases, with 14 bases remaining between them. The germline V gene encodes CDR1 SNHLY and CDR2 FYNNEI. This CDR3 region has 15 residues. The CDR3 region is CASASGPLSNQPQHF. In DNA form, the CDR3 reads TGTGCCAGCGCCTCCGGCCCCCTTAGCAATCAGCCCCAGCATTTT.

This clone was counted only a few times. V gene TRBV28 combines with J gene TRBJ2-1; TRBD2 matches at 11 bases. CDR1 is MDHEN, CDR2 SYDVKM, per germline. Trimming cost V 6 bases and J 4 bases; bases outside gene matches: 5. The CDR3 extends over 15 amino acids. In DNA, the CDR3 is TGTGCCAGCAGGTCTACTAGCGGGAGTTACAATGAGCAGTTCTTC. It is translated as CASRSTSGSYNEQFF.

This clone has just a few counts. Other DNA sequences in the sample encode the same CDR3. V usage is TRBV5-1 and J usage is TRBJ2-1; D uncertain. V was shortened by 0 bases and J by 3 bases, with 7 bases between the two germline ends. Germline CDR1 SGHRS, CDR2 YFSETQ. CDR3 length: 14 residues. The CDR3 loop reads CASSLAGSYNEQFF. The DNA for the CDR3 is TGCGCCAGCAGCTTGGCGGGCAGCTACAATGAGCAGTTCTTC.

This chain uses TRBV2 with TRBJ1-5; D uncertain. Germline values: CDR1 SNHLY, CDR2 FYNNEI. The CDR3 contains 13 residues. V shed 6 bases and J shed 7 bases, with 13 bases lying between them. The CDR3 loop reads CASSRGWAQPQHF. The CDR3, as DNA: TGTGCCAGCAGCCGAGGATGGGCCCAGCCCCAGCATTTT.

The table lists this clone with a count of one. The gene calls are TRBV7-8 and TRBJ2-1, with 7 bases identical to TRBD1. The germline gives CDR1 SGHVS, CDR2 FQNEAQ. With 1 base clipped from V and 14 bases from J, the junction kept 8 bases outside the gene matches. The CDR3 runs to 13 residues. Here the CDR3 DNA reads TGTGCCAGCAGCTTAGACAGGGGAAGTTTGGAGTTCTTC. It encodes CASSLDRGSLEFF.

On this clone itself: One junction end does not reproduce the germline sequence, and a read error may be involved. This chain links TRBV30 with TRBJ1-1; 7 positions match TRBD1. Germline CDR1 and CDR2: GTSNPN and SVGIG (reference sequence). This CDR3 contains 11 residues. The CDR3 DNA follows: TGTGCCGGGACAGTGAACGCTGAAGCTTTCTTT. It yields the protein CAGTVNAEAFF.

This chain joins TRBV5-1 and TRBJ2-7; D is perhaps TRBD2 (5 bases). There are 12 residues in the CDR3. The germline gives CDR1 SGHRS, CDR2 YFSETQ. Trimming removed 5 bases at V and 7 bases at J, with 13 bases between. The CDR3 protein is CASRSDYGEQYF. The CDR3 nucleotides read TGCGCCAGCAGGAGTGACTATGGGGAGCAGTACTTC.

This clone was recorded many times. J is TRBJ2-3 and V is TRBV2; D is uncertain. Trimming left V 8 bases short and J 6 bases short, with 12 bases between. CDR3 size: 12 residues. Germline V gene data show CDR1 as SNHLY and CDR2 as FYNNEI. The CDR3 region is CASLRVSDTQYF. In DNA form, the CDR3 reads TGTGCCAGCCTAAGGGTTTCGGATACGCAGTATTTT. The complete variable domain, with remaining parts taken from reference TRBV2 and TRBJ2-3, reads EPEVTQTPSHQVTQMGQEVILRCVPISNHLYFYWYRQILGQKVEFLVSFYNNEISEKSEIFDDQFSVERPDGSNFTLKIRSTKLEDSAMYFCASLRVSDTQYFGPGTRLTVL.

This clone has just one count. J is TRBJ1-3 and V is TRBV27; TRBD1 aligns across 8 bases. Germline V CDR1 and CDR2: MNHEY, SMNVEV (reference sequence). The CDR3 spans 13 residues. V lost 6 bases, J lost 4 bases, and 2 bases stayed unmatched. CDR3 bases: TGTGCCAGCAGCCGGACAGGGGGAAACACCATATATTTT. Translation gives CASSRTGGNTIYF.

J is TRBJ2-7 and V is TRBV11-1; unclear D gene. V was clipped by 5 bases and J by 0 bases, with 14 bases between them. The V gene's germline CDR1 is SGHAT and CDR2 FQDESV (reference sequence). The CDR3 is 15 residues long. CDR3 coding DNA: TGTGCCAGCAGCCAGAATCTCAAGAGCTCCTACGAGCAGTACTTC. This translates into CASSQNLKSSYEQYF.

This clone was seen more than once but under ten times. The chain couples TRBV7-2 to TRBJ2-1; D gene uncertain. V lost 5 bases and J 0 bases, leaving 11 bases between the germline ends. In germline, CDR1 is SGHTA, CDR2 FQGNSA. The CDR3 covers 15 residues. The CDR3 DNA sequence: TGTGCCAGCAGCCCCCTCGGTAGCTCCTACAATGAGCAGTTCTTC. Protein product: CASSPLGSSYNEQFF.

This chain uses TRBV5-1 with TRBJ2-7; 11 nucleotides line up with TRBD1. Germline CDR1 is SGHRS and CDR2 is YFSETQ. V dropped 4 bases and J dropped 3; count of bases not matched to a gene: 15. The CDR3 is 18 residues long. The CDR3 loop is CASSHGQGATPGYYEQYF. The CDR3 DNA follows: TGCGCCAGCAGCCACGGACAGGGGGCAACGCCTGGATACTACGAGCAGTACTTC.

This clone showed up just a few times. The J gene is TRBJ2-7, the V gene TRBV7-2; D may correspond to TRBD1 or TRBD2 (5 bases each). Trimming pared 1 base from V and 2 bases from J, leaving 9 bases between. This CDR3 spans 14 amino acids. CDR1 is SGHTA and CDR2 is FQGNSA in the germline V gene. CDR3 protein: CASSLVLGAYEQYF. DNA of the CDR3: TGTGCCAGCAGCTTAGTACTAGGGGCCTACGAGCAGTACTTC.

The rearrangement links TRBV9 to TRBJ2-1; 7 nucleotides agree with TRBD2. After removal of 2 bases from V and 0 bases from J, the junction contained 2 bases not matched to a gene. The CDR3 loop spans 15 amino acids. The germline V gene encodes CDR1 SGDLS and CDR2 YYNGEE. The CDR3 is CASSVRESSYNEQFF. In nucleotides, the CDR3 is TGTGCCAGCAGCGTGCGGGAGAGCTCCTACAATGAGCAGTTCTTC.

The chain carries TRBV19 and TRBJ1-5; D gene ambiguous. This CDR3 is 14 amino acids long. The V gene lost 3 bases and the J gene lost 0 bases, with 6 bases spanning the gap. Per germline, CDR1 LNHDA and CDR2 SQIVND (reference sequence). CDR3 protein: CASSMYSSNQPQHF. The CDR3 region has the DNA TGTGCCAGTAGTATGTACAGTAGCAATCAGCCCCAGCATTTT.

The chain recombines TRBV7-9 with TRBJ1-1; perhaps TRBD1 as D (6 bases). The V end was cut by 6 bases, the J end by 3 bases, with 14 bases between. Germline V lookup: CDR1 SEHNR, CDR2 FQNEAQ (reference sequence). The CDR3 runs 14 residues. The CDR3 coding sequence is TGTGCCAGCAGAATTACAGGGATGGACACTGAAGCTTTCTTT. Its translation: CASRITGMDTEAFF.

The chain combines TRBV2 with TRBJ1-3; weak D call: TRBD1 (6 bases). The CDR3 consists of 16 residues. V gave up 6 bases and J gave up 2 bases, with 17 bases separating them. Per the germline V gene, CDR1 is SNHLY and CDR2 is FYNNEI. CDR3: CASSQLDRRPGNTIYF. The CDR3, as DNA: TGTGCCAGCAGCCAACTTGACAGGCGTCCTGGAAACACCATATATTTT.

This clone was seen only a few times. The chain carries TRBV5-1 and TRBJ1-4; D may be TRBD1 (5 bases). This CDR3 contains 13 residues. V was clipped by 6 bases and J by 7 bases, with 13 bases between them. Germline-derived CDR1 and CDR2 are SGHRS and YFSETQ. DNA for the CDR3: TGCGCCAGCACCCCTGGACACGGTGAAAAACTGTTTTTT. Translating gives CASTPGHGEKLFF.

CDR3 nucleotides: TGTGCCAGTAGGCGAGCGGGAGGGGCCCTCGCGCAAGAGACCCAGTACTTC. This translates into CASRRAGGALAQETQYF. This rearrangement joins TRBV19 to TRBJ2-5; TRBD2 agrees at 10 bases. V dropped 6 bases and J dropped 2; count of bases not matched to a gene: 12. This CDR3 region has 17 residues. CDR1 LNHDA and CDR2 SQIVND come from the germline V gene (reference sequence).

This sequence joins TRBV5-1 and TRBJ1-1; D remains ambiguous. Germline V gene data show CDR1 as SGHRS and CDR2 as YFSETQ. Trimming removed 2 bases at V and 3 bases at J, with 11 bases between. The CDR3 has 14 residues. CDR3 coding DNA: TGCGCCAGCAGCTTCCAGGCCTGGGACACTGAAGCTTTCTTT. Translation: CASSFQAWDTEAFF.

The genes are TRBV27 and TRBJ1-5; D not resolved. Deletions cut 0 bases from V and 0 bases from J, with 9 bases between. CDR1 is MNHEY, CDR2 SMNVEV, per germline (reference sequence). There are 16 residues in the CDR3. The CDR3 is CASSLSWAHSNQPQHF. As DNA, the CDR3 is TGTGCCAGCAGTTTATCTTGGGCCCATAGCAATCAGCCCCAGCATTTT.

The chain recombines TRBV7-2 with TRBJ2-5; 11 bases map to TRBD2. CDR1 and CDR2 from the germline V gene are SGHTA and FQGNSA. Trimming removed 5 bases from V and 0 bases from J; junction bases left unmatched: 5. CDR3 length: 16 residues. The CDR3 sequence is CASSPGLAGDQETQYF. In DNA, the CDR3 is TGTGCCAGCAGCCCTGGACTAGCGGGCGACCAAGAGACCCAGTACTTC.

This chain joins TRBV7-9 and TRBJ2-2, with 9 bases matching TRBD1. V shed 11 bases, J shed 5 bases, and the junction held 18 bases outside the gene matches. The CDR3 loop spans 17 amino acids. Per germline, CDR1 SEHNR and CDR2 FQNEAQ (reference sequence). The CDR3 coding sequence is TGTGCCGTAACACCCCCAAACAGGGGGCTATGGACCGGGGAGCTGTTTTTT. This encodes CAVTPPNRGLWTGELFF.

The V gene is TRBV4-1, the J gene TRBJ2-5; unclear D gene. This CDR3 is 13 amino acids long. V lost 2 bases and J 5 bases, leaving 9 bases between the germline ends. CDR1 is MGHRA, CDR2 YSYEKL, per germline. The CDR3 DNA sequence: TGCGCCAGCAGCCAAAACAGTCGGGAGACCCAGTACTTC. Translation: CASSQNSRETQYF.

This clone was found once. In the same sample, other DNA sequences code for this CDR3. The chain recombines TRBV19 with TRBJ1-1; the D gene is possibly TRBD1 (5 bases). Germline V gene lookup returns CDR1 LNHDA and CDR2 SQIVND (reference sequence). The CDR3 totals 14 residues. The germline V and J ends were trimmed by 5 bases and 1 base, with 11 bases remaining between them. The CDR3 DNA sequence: TGTGCCAGTAGTCCTCGGGGGGGGAACACTGAAGCTTTCTTT. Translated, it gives CASSPRGGNTEAFF. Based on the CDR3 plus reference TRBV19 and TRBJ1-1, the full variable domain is DGGITQSPKYLFRKEGQNVTLSCEQNLNHDAMYWYRQDPGQGLRLIYYSQIVNDFQKGDIAEGYSVSREKKESFPLTVTSAQKNPTAFYLCASSPRGGNTEAFFGQGTRLTVV.